The present T cell receptor beta chain was sequenced within a study of cytomegalovirus exposure and HLA in healthy donors. On this clone: Its antigen is as yet unknown.

Study findings and constraints: It was reported that TCR beta sequences correctly inferred the HLA-A and HLA-B alleles for most subjects. Reportedly, cytomegalovirus status was diagnosed with high sensitivity and specificity. Most of the TCR beta V segments (in an earlier analysis) were productive either about 87% or about 30% of the time. Later on, a genetic analysis was performed. It linked a missense variant in DCLRE1C with V- and J-gene trimming of TCR beta.

The PCR used 60 Vbeta and 13 Jbeta primers. Data came from immunoSEQ multiplex PCR; TCRdb stores just in-frame clones and leaves some out. Of roughly 170,000 clones in the sample, about 80% were seen once. The length of the CDR3 is 12 residues. The germline V and J ends were trimmed by 10 bases and 1 base, with 11 bases remaining between them. CDR1 and CDR2 (germline): SGHTS, YDEGEE. The chain has TRBV5-8 and TRBJ1-1, with D possibly matching TRBD1 (5 bases). The TCR originated in a boy younger than 18 in good health and CMV-seronegative. The specimen was PBMCs. CDR3 nucleotide sequence: TGTGCCGAAACCGACAGGAACACTGAAGCTTTCTTT. It codes for CAETDRNTEAFF.